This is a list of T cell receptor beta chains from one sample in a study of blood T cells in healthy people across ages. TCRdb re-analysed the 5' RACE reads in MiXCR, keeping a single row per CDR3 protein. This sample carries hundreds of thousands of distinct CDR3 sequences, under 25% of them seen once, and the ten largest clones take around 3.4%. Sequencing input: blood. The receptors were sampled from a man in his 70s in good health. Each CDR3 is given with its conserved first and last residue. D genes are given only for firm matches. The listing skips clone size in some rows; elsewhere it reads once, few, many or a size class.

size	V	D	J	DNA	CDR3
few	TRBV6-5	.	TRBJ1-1	TGTGCCAGCTGGCAGCTGAACACTGAAGCTTTCTTT	CASWQLNTEAFF
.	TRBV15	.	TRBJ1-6	TGTGCCACCGCACCCGGGACAACAGATAATTCACCCCTCCACTTT	CATAPGTTDNSPLHF
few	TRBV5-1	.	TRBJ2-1	TGCGCCAGTGATACGGGACGGAACAATGAGCAGTTCTTC	CASDTGRNNEQFF
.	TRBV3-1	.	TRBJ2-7	TGTGCCAGCAGCGGAACAGGGAGCGAGCAGTACTTC	CASSGTGSEQYF
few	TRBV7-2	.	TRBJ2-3	TGTGCCAGCAGCTCAGTGGATACGCAGTATTTT	CASSSVDTQYF
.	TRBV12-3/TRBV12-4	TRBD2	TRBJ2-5	TGTGCCAGCAGTTTATCGTTTGGGAGGGGACGGGAGACCCAGTACTTC	CASSLSFGRGRETQYF
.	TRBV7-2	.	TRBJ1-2	TGTGCCAGCAGCTTAGCGGGGGTTAGCTATGGCTACACCTTC	CASSLAGVSYGYTF
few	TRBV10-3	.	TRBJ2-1	TGTGCCGCCGAGGACAGCTCCTACAATGAGCAGTTCTTC	CAAEDSSYNEQFF
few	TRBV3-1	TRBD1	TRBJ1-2	TGTGCCAGCAGCCAAGGGACAGGGGGCTACTATGGCTACACCTTC	CASSQGTGGYYGYTF
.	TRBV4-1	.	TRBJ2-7	TGCGCCAGCAGCCTTTTGCCCGATAGCTACGAGCAGTACTTC	CASSLLPDSYEQYF
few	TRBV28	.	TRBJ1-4	TGTGTCAGCAGTTCCTTTGGGCGGGAAACTAATGAAAAACTGTTTTTT	CVSSSFGRETNEKLFF
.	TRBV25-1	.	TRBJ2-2	TGTGCCAGCAGTGGACGGGGCAGCACCATCACCGGGGAGCTGTTTTTT	CASSGRGSTITGELFF
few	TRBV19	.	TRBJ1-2	TGTGCCAGTAGTATAGGGACAGCCTATGGCTACACCTTC	CASSIGTAYGYTF
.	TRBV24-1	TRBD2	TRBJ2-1	TGTGCCACCCGCAGTGCGGGCCTAGCGGAGCACAATGAGCAGTTCTTC	CATRSAGLAEHNEQFF
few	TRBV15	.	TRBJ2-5	TGTGCCACCAGCAGAGGGGACCCCCAAGAGACCCAGTACTTC	CATSRGDPQETQYF